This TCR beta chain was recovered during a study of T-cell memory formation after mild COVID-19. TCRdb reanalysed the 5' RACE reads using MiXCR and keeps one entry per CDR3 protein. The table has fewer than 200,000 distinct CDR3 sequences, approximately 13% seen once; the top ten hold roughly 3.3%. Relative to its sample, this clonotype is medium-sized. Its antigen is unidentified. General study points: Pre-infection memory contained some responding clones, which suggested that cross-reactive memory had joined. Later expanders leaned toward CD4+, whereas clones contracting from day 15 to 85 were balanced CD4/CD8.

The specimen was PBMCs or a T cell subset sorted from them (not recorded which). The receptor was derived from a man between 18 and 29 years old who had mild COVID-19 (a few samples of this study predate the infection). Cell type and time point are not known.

CDR3 nucleotide sequence: TGTGCCAGCAGCTGGACGGGAAACACTGAAGCTTTCTTT. Its protein product is CASSWTGNTEAFF. The chain has TRBV3-1 and TRBJ1-1; D is uncertain. V shed 5 bases and J shed 2 bases, with 9 bases lying between them. Germline CDR1 and CDR2: LGHDT and YNNKEL (reference sequence). The CDR3 contains 13 residues.